Given below is one T cell receptor (beta chain) in context. Its antigen is unknown. The record has no base qualities; no much larger clone is one base away. The source of the sample is a study of identical twins (dated by TCRdb to 2016 to 2017). Study-level background: TCR alpha and beta repertoires from monozygotic twins, unrelated adults of various ages and cord blood were deep-sequenced to test whether fetal clonotypes persist. Replicate twin experiments were performed at different times using different library preparation protocols to rule out contamination.

Overall study results and their limits: In monozygotic twins, recombination models systematically underestimated out-of-frame TCR alpha sharing, but the models matched the sharing seen between unrelated individuals. Because the same donors could not be followed over many years, conclusions were based on cross-sectional statistical analysis. Zero-insertion analyses could be partly confounded by invariant T cells such as MAIT and iNKT, although diverse VJ usage argued against such confounding for most clonotypes. Abundant cord blood beta clonotypes had fewer insertions, young adult naive repertoires showed a similar but weaker trend, and memory repertoires showed no such trend. The excess sharing between twins in beta out-of-frame sequences was weaker because fewer shared sequences reduced the signal-to-noise ratio. Compared with coincidental sharing between unrelated individuals, out-of-frame TCR alpha sequences shared between twins showed an excess of sequences with low generation probability.

Every donor in the study was a healthy Caucasian. The twin cohort consisted of three pairs of female monozygotic twins, all aged about 18 to 29 years. Positive isolation kits from Invitrogen were used to isolate the CD4+ and CD8+ T cell populations. The CDR3 goes from the cysteine to the phenylalanine over 14 residues. Only the CDR3 part of the read is kept: 42 bases, read in frame from the first base. The germline V gene yields MGHRA for CDR1 and YSYEKL for CDR2. V drops 4 bases and J drops 5 bases, leaving 15 bases in between. The library was prepared using 5' RACE. Sequencing relied on an Illumina HiSeq 2000. Template switching added a universal primer binding site, and the final cDNA carried a unique molecular identifier that allowed TCR cDNA molecules to be counted accurately. First-strand cDNA for TCR alpha and beta chains was synthesized from specific primers in the conserved constant-segment region. Each cDNA library was double barcoded, with a SMART-Mk sample barcode plus Illumina barcodes, to control for contamination. TruSeq adapter sequences and Illumina sample barcodes were added in two successive PCR steps. The Illumina HiSeq platform was used with custom primers to sequence TCR alpha and beta cDNA libraries. As for the authors' bioinformatics: Raw reads were processed with MiGEC to extract unique molecular identifiers, and MiXCR was used to determine CDR3 positions. Recombination models were inferred per individual with the repgenHMM and IGoR tools using an EM algorithm. Shared clonotype analysis was performed with the tcR package in R, normalizing sharing by the product of cloneset sizes. To study raw recombination without the effects of thymic and clonal selection, out-of-frame nonproductive sequences were analyzed. TCRdb applied fastp at Q25 and MiXCR to the public reads, then kept only in-frame beta chains. Rows merge per CDR3 protein into single entries with the most common DNA and genes. These V and J calls derive from TCRdb rather than the authors' analysis. The sample contains roughly 350,000 distinct CDR3 sequences, 9% to 15% of them found a single time. Approximately 7.6% of the sample lies in the top ten.

The same data also went into a second study, on yellow fever vaccine responses in identical twins. Drawing on the second study: The authors reported that the T cell response to vaccination in identical twins appeared partly convergent and partly personalized. In identical twins, the study followed T cell clones that responded to the vaccine with precision.

This receptor chain uses TRBV4-1 and TRBJ2-7; the D gene cannot be resolved reliably. The source of this sequence is a woman aged 18-29 years in good health. Sequenced input: CD8+ T cells sorted from blood. The DNA is as follows: TGCGCCAGCAGCCGCGCAGGTCTCGGCGACGAGCAGTACTTC. This sequence encodes CASSRAGLGDEQYF.